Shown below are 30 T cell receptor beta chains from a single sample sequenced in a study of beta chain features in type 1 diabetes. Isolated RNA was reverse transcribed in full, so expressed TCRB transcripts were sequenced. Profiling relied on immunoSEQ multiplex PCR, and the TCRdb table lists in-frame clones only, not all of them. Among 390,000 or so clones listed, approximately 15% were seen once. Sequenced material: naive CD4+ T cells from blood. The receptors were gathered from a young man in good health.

CDR3 sequence: CASSGRGGREQYF. For the CDR3, the DNA is TGTGCCAGCAGCGGCCGGGGGGGCCGGGAGCAGTACTTC. The chain carries TRBV7-2 and TRBJ2-7; TRBD2 matches at 8 bases. CDR1 and CDR2 (germline): SGHTA, FQGNSA. This CDR3 contains 13 residues. V was clipped by 5 bases and J by 7 bases; unmatched bases: 7.

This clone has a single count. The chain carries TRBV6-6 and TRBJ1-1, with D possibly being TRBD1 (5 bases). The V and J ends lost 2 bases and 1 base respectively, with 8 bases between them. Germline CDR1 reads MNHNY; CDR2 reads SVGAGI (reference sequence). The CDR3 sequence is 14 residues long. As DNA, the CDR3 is TGTGCCAGCAGTTACAACGGGGGGAACACTGAAGCTTTCTTT. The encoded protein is CASSYNGGNTEAFF.

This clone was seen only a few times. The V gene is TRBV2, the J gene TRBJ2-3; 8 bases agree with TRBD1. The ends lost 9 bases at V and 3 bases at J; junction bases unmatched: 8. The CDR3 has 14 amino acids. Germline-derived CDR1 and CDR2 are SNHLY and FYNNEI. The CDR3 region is CASEENRGTDTQYF. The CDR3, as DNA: TGTGCCAGTGAGGAGAACAGGGGGACAGATACGCAGTATTTT.

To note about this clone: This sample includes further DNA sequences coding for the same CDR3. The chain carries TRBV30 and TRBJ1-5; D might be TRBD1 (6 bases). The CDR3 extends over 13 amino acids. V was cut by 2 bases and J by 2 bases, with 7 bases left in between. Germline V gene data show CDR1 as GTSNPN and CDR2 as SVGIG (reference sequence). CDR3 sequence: CAWSSGGNQPQHF. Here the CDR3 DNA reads TGTGCCTGGAGTTCAGGGGGCAATCAGCCCCAGCATTTT.

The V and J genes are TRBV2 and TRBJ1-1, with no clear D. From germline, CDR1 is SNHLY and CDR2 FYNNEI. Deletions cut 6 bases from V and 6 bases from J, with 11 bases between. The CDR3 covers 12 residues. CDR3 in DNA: TGTGCCAGCAGCGCCGCGTCAGCTGAAGCTTTCTTT. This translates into CASSAASAEAFF.

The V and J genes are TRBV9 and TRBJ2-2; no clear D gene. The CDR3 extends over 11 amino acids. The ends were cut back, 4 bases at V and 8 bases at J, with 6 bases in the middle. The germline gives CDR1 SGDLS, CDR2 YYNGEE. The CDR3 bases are TGTGCCAGCAGCTTAAAGGGGGAGCTGTTTTTT. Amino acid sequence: CASSLKGELFF.

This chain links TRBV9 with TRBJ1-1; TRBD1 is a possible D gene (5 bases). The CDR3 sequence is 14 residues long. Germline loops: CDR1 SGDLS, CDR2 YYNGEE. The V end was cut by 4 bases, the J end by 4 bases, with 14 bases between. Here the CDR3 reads CASSQGPQATEAFF. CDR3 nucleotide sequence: TGTGCCAGCAGCCAGGGACCGCAAGCCACTGAAGCTTTCTTT.

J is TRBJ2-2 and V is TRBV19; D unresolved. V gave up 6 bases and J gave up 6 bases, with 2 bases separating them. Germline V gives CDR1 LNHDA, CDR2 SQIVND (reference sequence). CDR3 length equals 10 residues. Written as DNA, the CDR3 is TGTGCCAGTAGGGCCGGGGAGCTGTTTTTT. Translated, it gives CASRAGELFF.

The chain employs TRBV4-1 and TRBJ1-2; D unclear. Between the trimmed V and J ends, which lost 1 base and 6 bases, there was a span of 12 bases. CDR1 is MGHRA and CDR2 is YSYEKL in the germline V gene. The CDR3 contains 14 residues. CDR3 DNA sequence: TGCGCCAGCAGCCAAGTGGGTCAGGTAAATGGCTACACCTTC. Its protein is CASSQVGQVNGYTF.

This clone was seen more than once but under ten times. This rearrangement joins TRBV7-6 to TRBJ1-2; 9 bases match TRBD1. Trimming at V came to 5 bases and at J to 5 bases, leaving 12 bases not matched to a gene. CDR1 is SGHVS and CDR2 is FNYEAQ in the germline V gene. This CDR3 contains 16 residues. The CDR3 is CASSISDRGGHYGYTF. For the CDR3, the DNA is TGTGCCAGCAGCATATCGGACAGGGGAGGCCATTATGGCTACACCTTC. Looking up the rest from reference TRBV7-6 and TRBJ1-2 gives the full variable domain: GAGVSQSPRYKVTKRGQDVALRCDPISGHVSLYWYRQALGQGPEFLTYFNYEAQQDKSGLPNDRFSAERPEGSISTLTIQRTEQRDSAMYRCASSISDRGGHYGYTFGSGTRLTVV.

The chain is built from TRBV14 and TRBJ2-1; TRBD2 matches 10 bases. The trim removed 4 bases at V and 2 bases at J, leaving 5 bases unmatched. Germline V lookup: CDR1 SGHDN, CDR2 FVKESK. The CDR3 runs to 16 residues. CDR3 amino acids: CASSPSGRQTYNEQFF. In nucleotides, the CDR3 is TGTGCCAGCAGCCCTAGCGGGAGACAGACCTACAATGAGCAGTTCTTC.

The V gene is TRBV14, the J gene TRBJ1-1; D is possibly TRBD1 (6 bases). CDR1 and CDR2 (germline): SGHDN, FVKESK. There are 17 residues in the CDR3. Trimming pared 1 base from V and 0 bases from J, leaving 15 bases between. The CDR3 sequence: CASSQARQGRLNTEAFF. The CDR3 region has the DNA TGTGCCAGCAGCCAAGCACGGCAGGGGCGATTGAACACTGAAGCTTTCTTT.

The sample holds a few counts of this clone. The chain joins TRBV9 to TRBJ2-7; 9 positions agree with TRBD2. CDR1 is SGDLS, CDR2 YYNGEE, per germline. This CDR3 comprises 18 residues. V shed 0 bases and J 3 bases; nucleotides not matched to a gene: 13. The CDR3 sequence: CASSVGSGGNTYHYEQYF. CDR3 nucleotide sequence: TGTGCCAGCAGCGTAGGTAGCGGGGGTAACACCTACCACTACGAGCAGTACTTC.

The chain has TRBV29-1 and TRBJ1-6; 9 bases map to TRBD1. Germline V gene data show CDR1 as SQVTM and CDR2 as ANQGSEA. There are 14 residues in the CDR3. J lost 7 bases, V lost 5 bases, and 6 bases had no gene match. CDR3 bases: TGCAGCGTTAGAAATGGGACAGGGAATTCACCCCTCCACTTT. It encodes CSVRNGTGNSPLHF.

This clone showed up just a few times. In DNA, the CDR3 is TGTGCCAGCAGCTTAGCCGTGGCGAATTCCTACGAGCAGTACTTC. It specifies CASSLAVANSYEQYF. The J gene is TRBJ2-7, the V gene TRBV7-2; D is unresolved. The CDR3 runs 15 residues. Germline assignment: CDR1 SGHTA and CDR2 FQGNSA. With 0 bases removed from V and 1 base from J, the gap between germline ends came to 10 bases.

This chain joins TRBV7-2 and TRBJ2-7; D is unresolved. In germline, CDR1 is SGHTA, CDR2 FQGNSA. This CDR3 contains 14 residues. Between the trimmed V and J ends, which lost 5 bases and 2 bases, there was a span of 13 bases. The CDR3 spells CASSPEGIAYEQYF. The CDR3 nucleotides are TGTGCCAGCAGCCCCGAAGGTATTGCCTACGAGCAGTACTTC.

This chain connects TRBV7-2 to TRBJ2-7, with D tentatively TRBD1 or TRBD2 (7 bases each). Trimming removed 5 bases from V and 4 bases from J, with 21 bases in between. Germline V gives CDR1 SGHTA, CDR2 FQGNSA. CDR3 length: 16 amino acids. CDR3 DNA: TGTGCCAGCAGCCCCCAGGGGGGCGGGAGATGGTACGAGCAGTACGTC. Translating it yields CASSPQGGGRWYEQYV.

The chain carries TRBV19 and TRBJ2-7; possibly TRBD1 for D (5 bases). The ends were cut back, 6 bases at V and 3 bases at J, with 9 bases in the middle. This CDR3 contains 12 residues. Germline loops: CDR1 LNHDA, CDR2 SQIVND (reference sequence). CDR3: CASRTESYEQYV. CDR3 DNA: TGTGCCAGTAGGACAGAGAGCTACGAGCAGTACGTC.

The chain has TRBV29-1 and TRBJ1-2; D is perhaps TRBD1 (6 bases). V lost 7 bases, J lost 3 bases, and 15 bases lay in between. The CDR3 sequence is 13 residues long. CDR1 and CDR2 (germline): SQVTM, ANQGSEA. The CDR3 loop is CSGGDTLDYGYTF. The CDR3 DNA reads TGCAGCGGTGGGGACACCCTCGACTATGGCTACACCTTC.

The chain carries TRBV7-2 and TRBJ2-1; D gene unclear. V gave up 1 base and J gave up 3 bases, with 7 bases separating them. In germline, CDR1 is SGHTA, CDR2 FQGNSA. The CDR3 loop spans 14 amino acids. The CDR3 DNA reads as TGTGCCAGCAGCTTAGAAGGCGGCTACAATGAGCAGTTCTTC. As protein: CASSLEGGYNEQFF.

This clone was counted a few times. CDR3 residues: CASSSGGLQGLNIQYF. The CDR3, as DNA: TGTGCCAGCAGTTCCGGGGGATTACAGGGTCTGAACATTCAGTACTTC. The V gene is TRBV6-5, the J gene TRBJ2-4; the D gene could be TRBD1 or TRBD2 (6 bases each). The CDR3 spans 16 residues. Germline V gives CDR1 MNHEY, CDR2 SVGAGI. V gave up 4 bases and J gave up 7 bases, with 20 bases separating them.

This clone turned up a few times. Written as DNA, the CDR3 is TGTGCCAGCAGCCCGGGACAAGGGTCCTTGAAGACCCAGTACTTC. Its translation: CASSPGQGSLKTQYF. The chain carries TRBV7-6 and TRBJ2-5; a weak D match, TRBD1 (6 bases). The CDR3 loop spans 15 amino acids. The V and J ends lost 5 bases and 6 bases respectively, with 19 bases between them. The germline V gene has CDR1 SGHVS and CDR2 FNYEAQ.

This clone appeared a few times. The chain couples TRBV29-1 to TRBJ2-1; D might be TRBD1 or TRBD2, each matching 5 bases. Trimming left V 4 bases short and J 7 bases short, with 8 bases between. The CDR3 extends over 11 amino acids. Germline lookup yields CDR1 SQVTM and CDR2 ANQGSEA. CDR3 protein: CSVGWGNEQFF. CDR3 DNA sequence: TGCAGCGTTGGGTGGGGGAATGAGCAGTTCTTC.

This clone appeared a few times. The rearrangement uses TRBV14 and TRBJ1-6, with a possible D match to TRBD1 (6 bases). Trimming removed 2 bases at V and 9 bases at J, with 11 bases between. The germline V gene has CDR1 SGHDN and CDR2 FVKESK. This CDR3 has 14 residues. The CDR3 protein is CASSQQGSGSPLHF. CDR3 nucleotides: TGTGCCAGCAGCCAACAGGGGTCTGGTTCACCCCTCCACTTT.

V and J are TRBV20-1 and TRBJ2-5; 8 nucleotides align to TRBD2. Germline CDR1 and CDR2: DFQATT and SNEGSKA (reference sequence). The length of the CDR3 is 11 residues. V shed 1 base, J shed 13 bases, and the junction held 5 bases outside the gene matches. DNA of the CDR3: TGCAGTGCTAGAGCTAGCGGGTACGCGTACTTC. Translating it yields CSARASGYAYF.

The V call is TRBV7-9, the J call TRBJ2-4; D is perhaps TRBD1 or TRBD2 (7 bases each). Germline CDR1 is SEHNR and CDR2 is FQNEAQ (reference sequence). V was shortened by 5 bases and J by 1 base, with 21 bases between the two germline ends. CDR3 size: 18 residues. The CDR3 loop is CASSQGGWQAPAKNIQYF. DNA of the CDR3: TGTGCCAGCAGCCAGGGGGGGTGGCAGGCCCCGGCCAAAAACATTCAGTACTTC.

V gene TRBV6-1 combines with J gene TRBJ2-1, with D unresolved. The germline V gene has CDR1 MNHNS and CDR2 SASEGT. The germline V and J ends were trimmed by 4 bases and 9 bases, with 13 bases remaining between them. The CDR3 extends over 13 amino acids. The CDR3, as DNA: TGTGCCAGCAGTGTATCCGCCTACGGTGAGCAGTTCTTC. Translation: CASSVSAYGEQFF.

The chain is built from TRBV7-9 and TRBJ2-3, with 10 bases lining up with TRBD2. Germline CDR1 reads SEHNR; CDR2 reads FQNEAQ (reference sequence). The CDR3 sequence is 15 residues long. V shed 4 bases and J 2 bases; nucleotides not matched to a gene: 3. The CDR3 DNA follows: TGTGCCAGCAGCTCTAGCGGGAGAGTCACAGATACGCAGTATTTT. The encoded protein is CASSSSGRVTDTQYF.

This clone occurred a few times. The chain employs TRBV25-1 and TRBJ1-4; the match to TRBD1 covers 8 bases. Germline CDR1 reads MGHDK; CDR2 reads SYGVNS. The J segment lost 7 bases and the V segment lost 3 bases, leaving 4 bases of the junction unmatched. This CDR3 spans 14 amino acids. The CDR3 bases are TGTGCCAGCAGTGAGCAGGGGGCCGGTGAAAAACTGTTTTTT. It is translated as CASSEQGAGEKLFF.

CDR3 in amino acids: CASSLGSGRTDTQYF. The CDR3 DNA reads TGTGCCAGCAGCTTAGGATCAGGGCGCACAGATACGCAGTATTTT. The chain joins TRBV7-9 to TRBJ2-3; possibly TRBD1 for D (5 bases). This CDR3 contains 15 residues. CDR1 and CDR2 from the germline V gene are SEHNR and FQNEAQ (reference sequence). Trimming took off 1 base at V and 1 base at J, with 9 bases between the two ends.